This is a list of T cell receptor beta chains from one sample in a study of OX40 agonist ivuxolimab in advanced cancers. Data came from immunoSEQ multiplex PCR; TCRdb stores just in-frame clones and leaves some out. The sample holds about 110,000 clones, 91% seen once. Specimen: CD4+ or CD8+ T cells sorted from blood, collected in a trial of the OX40 agonist ivuxolimab. These TCRs come from an adult with an advanced solid tumor such as melanoma, head and neck, liver or kidney cancer. Both conserved end residues are part of each CDR3. D genes are given only for firm matches. A row's size may be missing; if present it is once, few, many or a size class.

j_gene,d_gene,v_gene,abundance,CDR3aa,CDR3nt
TRBJ2-2,.,TRBV5-1,.,CASSFDPLGELFF,TGCGCCAGCAGCTTCGACCCCCTCGGGGAGCTGTTTTTT
TRBJ2-1,.,TRBV6-5,once,CASSLIPDSNEQFF,TGTGCCAGCAGCCTCATTCCCGATTCCAATGAGCAGTTCTTC
TRBJ2-1,TRBD2,TRBV29-1,.,CSVERTSGTFPNNEQFF,TGCAGCGTTGAACGGACTAGCGGAACCTTCCCCAACAATGAGCAGTTCTTC
TRBJ2-2,.,TRBV27,.,CASKWDSTNTGELFF,TGTGCCAGCAAATGGGACTCCACGAACACCGGGGAGCTGTTTTTT
TRBJ2-3,TRBD2,TRBV18,.,CASSLNPTSGGADTQYF,TGTGCCAGCTCACTGAACCCGACTAGCGGGGGGGCGGATACGCAGTATTTT
TRBJ1-4,TRBD1,TRBV6-5,once,CATQIGTDNEKLFF,TGTGCCACCCAAATAGGGACAGATAATGAAAAACTGTTTTTT
TRBJ1-1,TRBD1,TRBV10-3,.,CAISDPGTVATEAFF,TGTGCCATCAGTGACCCCGGGACAGTGGCCACTGAAGCTTTCTTT
TRBJ1-5,.,TRBV7-2,once,CASSLKVYQPQHF,TGTGCCAGCAGCTTAAAAGTTTATCAGCCCCAGCATTTT
TRBJ2-6,.,TRBV11-2,.,CASSQGQGFFTGANVLTF,TGTGCCAGCAGCCAAGGGCAGGGATTTTTTACTGGGGCCAACGTCCTGACTTTC
TRBJ2-2,TRBD1,TRBV28,.,CASSLPPGQGETGELFF,TGTGCCAGCAGTTTACCCCCAGGTCAGGGGGAGACCGGGGAGCTGTTTTTT
TRBJ1-1,TRBD1,TRBV7-9,.,CASSLTGEGTEAFF,TGTGCCAGCAGCCTCACAGGGGAGGGGACTGAAGCTTTCTTT
TRBJ2-2,TRBD1,TRBV5-1,.,CASSWGTGATGELFF,TGCGCCAGCAGCTGGGGGACAGGGGCGACCGGGGAGCTGTTTTTT
TRBJ2-5,TRBD1,TRBV19,few,CASSIGGGGTQYF,TGTGCCAGTAGTATAGGAGGGGGCGGGACCCAGTACTTC
TRBJ2-7,.,TRBV5-1,.,CASSYENENPYEQYF,TGCGCCAGCAGCTATGAAAACGAGAACCCCTACGAGCAGTACTTC
TRBJ2-7,TRBD2,TRBV6-1,.,CASSVRSREGEQYF,TGTGCCAGCAGTGTTCGGAGCAGGGAGGGGGAGCAGTACTTC
TRBJ1-4,.,TRBV30,once,CAWSGTGRGEKLFF,TGTGCCTGGAGTGGAACAGGGAGAGGTGAAAAACTGTTTTTT
TRBJ2-7,.,TRBV6-6,.,CASSYGGQSTEQYF,TGTGCCAGCAGTTACGGCGGACAGTCTACCGAGCAGTACTTC
TRBJ2-3,.,TRBV5-4,once,CASSFRGGTDTQYF,TGTGCCAGCAGCTTCAGGGGAGGCACAGATACGCAGTATTTT
TRBJ1-1,.,TRBV6-6,.,CASSYISPAREGEAFF,TGTGCCAGCAGTTATATATCCCCCGCCAGGGAGGGGGAAGCTTTCTTT